The TCR beta chain described here comes from a study of technical replicates of blood from several donors. CDR3 size: 16 residues. Germline V lookup: CDR1 SGHVS, CDR2 FQNEAQ. The V segment lost 2 bases and the J segment 3 bases; nucleotides outside the gene matches: 6. Clones were read by immunoSEQ multiplex PCR, and TCRdb kept only the in-frame ones, dropping some. This table has under 45,000 clones, around 96% appearing once. The chain is built from TRBV7-8 and TRBJ2-1, with 8 bases matching TRBD1. This clonotype originated in a human donor in good health. Sample: T cells isolated from PBMCs. CDR3 in DNA: TGTGCCAGCAGCTTAAGAGGGGGACAGGTCTACAATGAGCAGTTCTTC. It encodes CASSLRGGQVYNEQFF. Full variable domain (missing parts from reference TRBV7-8 and TRBJ2-1): GAGVSQSPRYKVAKRGQDVALRCDPISGHVSLFWYQQALGQGPEFLTYFQNEAQLDKSGLPSDRFFAERPEGSVSTLKIQRTQQEDSAVYLCASSLRGGQVYNEQFFGPGTRLTVL.